This T cell receptor beta chain was obtained from a study of T cells in Graves' hyperthyroidism and ophthalmopathy. As for the study in general: Blood from the periphery was taken at initial diagnosis, before any treatment.

Amplified TCR beta CDR3 regions derived from RNA transcripts. During a first-round RT-PCR of the TCR CDR3, the HTBI primer set was used. MiXCR, applied by TCRdb to the multiplex PCR reads, yields one record per CDR3 protein. The table lists about 500,000 distinct CDR3 sequences, over 15% of them singletons. This clonotype was detected only a few times. The germline V gene encodes CDR1 MDHEN and CDR2 SYDVKM. This CDR3 is built from 14 residues. V was trimmed by 6 bases and J by 6 bases, leaving 15 bases between them. Under 3 months was the duration of disease in ophthalmopathy patients, who also had a Clinical Activity Score of at least 3 and a NOSPECS grade of at least 4. Clinical symptoms, serum thyroxine and TRAb, thyroid ultrasound and orbital computed tomography were used for the diagnoses. The PBMCs were taken from approximately 11 ml of fresh peripheral blood.

Sequencing input: blood. The clonotype comes from a young woman with Graves' ophthalmopathy. The V gene is TRBV28, the J gene TRBJ1-5; no clear D. Here the CDR3 DNA reads TGTGCCAGCAGCTTGGAGATCTGGGGTCAGCCCCAGCATTTT. Its protein is CASSLEIWGQPQHF.